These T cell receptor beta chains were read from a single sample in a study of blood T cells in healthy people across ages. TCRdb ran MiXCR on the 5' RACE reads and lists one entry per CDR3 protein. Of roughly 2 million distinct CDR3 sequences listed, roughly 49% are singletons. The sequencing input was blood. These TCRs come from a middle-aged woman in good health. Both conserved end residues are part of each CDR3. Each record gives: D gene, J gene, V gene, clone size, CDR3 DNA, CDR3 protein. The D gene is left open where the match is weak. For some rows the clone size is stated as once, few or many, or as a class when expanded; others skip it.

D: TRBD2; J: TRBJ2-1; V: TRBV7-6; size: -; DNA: TGTGCCAGCAGCTTAGGGGGCGGGACTAGCGGGAGTTATGAGCAGTTCTTC; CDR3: CASSLGGGTSGSYEQFF
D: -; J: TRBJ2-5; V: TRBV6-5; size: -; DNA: TGTGCCAGCAGTTACAGGGGTATTGGGGAGACCCAGTACTTC; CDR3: CASSYRGIGETQYF
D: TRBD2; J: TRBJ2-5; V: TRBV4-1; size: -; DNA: TGCGCCAGCAGGGGGGAGGGGAAAGAGACCCAGTACTTC; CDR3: CASRGEGKETQYF
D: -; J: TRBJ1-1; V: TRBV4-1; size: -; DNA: TGCGCCAGCAGCCAAGTGGCGGGGGACACTGAAGCTTTCTTT; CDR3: CASSQVAGDTEAFF
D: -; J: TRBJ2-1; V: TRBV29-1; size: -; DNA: TGCAGCGGCGGGGACACTAATGAGCAGTTCTTC; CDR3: CSGGDTNEQFF
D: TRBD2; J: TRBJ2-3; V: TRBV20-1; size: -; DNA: TGCAGTGCTAGAGATACTAGCGGGGTTATAGATACGCAGTATTTT; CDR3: CSARDTSGVIDTQYF
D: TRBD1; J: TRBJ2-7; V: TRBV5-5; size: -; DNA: TGTGCCAGCAGCTCCCCCGGGACAGGGGAAGAGCAGTACTTC; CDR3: CASSSPGTGEEQYF
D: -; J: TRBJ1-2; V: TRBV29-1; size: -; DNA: TGCAGCGTTTCAAATAACTATGGCTACACCTTC; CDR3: CSVSNNYGYTF
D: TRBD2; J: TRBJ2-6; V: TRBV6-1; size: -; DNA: TGTGCCAGCACGAACCCGACTAGCGGGGGGACTGGGGCCAACGTCCTGACTTTC; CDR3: CASTNPTSGGTGANVLTF
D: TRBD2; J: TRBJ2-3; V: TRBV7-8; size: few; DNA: TGTGCCAGCGGCCTAGCGGGGGATCCAAGGTTCCCGCAGTATTTT; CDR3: CASGLAGDPRFPQYF
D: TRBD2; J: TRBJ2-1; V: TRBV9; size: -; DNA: TGTGCCAGCAGAGGACCTAGCGGGGGGCGGAATGAGCAGTTCTTC; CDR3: CASRGPSGGRNEQFF
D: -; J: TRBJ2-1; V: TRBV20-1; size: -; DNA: TGCAGTGCTAGCCAGGCTGAGATCCCCTACAATGAGCAGTTCTTC; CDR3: CSASQAEIPYNEQFF
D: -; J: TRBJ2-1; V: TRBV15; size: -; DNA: TGTGCCACCAGCAACCCGGGGGTCGGAGGGAACAATGAGCAGTTCTTC; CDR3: CATSNPGVGGNNEQFF
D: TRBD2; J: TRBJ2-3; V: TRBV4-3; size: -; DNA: TGCGCCAGCAGCCACAGGACTAGCGGGGGAGGGGGAAAGAGAGGGTTGCAGTATTTT; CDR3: CASSHRTSGGGGKRGLQYF
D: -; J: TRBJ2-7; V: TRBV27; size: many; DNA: TGTGCCAGCAGTTTAAGTAACAGGGCAGGGGAGCAGTACTTC; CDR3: CASSLSNRAGEQYF
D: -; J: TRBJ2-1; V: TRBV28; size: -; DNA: TGTGCCAGCCAAGAGGGGAGATTGGGCCGGTGGGGGGGCACTTTATACAATGAGCAGTTCTTC; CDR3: CASQEGRLGRWGGTLYNEQFF
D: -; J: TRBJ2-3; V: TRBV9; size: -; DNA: TGTGCCAGCAGCGTGGTTGGAATTCCCACAGATACGCAGTATTTT; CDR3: CASSVVGIPTDTQYF
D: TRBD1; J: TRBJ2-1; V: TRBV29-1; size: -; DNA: TGCAGCACTATGGACAGGGGGGATTTAAACTACGAGCAGTTCTTC; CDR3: CSTMDRGDLNYEQFF
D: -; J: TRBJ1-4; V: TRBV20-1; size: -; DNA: TGCAGTGCTAGTGACAGCGCCTTTGGTAATGAAAAACTGTTTTTT; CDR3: CSASDSAFGNEKLFF
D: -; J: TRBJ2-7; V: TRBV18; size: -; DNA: TGTGCCAGCTCACCCAAAGACGGTGCCTACGAGCAGTACTTC; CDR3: CASSPKDGAYEQYF
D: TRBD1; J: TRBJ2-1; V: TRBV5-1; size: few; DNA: TGCGCCAGCAGCTGGGACAGCCCTCCCTACAATGAGCAGTTCTTC; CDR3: CASSWDSPPYNEQFF
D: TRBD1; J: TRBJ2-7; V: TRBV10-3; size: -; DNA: TGTGCCATCAGTGAGGACAGGGGGGGAGAGAACCAGTACTTC; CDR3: CAISEDRGGENQYF
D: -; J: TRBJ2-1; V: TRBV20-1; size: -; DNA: TGCAGTGCTAGTTACGGAGAGGTCCACAATGAGCAGTTCTTC; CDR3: CSASYGEVHNEQFF
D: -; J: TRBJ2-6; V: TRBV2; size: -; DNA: TGTGCCAGCAGTGTACTCGCGTCGGGGGCCAACGTCCTGACTTTC; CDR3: CASSVLASGANVLTF
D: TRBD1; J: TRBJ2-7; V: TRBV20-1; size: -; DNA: TGCAGTGCGAGGACAGGGGCTAGCTCCTACGAGCAGTACTTC; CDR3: CSARTGASSYEQYF
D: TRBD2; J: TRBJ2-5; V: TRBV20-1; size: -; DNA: TGCAGTGCCATTGGGACTAGCGGGGGCCTCCAGTACTTC; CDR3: CSAIGTSGGLQYF
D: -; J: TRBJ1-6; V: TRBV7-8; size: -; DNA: TGTGCCAGCAGCTTAACGGTGGATTATAATTCACCCCTCCACTTT; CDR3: CASSLTVDYNSPLHF
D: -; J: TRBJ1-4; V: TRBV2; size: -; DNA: TGTGCCAGCCTCCGGGACAATAATGAAAAACTGTTTTTT; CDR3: CASLRDNNEKLFF
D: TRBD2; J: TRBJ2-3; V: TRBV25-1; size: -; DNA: TGTGCCAGCACACACGTAAAGGGGCGGGGGACAGATACGCAGTATTTT; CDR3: CASTHVKGRGTDTQYF
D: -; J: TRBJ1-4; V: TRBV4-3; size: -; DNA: TGCGCCAGCAGCCAAGACAGCGACGATGAAAAACTGTTTTTT; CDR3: CASSQDSDDEKLFF
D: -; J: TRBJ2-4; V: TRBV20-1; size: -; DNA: TGCAGTGCTAGGGATCCTCTTGTTGTGAACATTCAGTACTTC; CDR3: CSARDPLVVNIQYF